This TCR beta chain was profiled in a study of T cell responses to AZD1222 COVID-19 vaccine. As to this clone: What it binds is unknown.

Sequencing used immunoSEQ multiplex PCR; TCRdb keeps in-frame clones, though not all of them. The table shows some 92,000 clones, with 85% to 90% occurring only once. The V segment lost 2 bases and the J segment 6 bases; nucleotides outside the gene matches: 10. The CDR3 runs to 16 residues. Germline CDR1 and CDR2: MDHEN and SYDVKM. Notes on the study in general: Among vaccine-associated CD4 TCRs, coverage spanned spike, with dominance at 160-218 and 743-854.

Sequencing used peripheral blood, obtained on day 0 of AZD1222 vaccination. The genes are TRBV28 and TRBJ2-1, with 7 bases identical to TRBD2. The sequence came from an adult in good health. Written as DNA, the CDR3 is TGTGCCAGCAGTTTACCCGGACTAGTAGGTGGCAATGAGCAGTTCTTC. It yields the protein CASSLPGLVGGNEQFF.